This TCR beta chain derives from a study of T cell responses to AZD1222 COVID-19 vaccine. Notes on the study in general: When two AZD1222 doses had been given, Spike-specific TCR breadth and depth rose.

Assay used: immunoSEQ multiplex PCR; TCRdb lists only in-frame clones, some missing. The table shows about 120,000 clones, with approximately 85% occurring only once. The CDR3 totals 12 residues. V lost 6 bases, J lost 6 bases, and 12 bases lay in between. CDR1 is MNHEY and CDR2 is SVGAGI in the germline V gene. Turning to this clone: The antigen is unknown.

This sample comprised peripheral blood, obtained on day 0 of MenACWY control vaccination. The rearrangement joins TRBV6-5 to TRBJ2-7; the D is unclear. The receptor was isolated from an adult in good health. The CDR3 here is CASRGNYGEQYF. Written as DNA, the CDR3 is TGTGCCAGCAGGGGAAACTACGGCGAGCAGTACTTC.